The text below deals with one T cell receptor beta chain. Its antigen is as yet unknown. This specimen belongs to a study of radiotherapy plus CTLA-4 blockade in lung cancer. The study, taken as a whole, reports: There was expansion of tumor-derived TCR clones in blood after radiotherapy plus ipilimumab.

Patients had chemo-refractory metastatic non-small-cell lung cancer and received focal radiation plus CTLA-4 blockade that used ipilimumab. Sequenced by immunoSEQ multiplex PCR; TCRdb stores in-frame clones only, minus some. In the table there are tens of thousands of clones, 70% to 80% of which are singletons. The CDR3 consists of 14 residues. The V gene's germline CDR1 is MDHEN and CDR2 SYDVKM. V gave up 6 bases and J gave up 2 bases, with 12 bases separating them. The clonotype was recovered from a human donor with non-small cell lung cancer that progressed on radiotherapy plus ipilimumab. The chain links TRBV28 to TRBJ2-3, with no clear D. Sample: peripheral blood, taken from a patient treated with radiotherapy plus ipilimumab. CDR3 sequence reads: CASSLKRTTDTQYF. CDR3 nucleotide sequence: TGTGCCAGCAGCCTGAAGCGAACCACAGATACGCAGTATTTT.